Sequencing of this T cell receptor beta chain was carried out in a study of blood T cell repertoires in COVID-19. Study summary: In each case, the material was cDNA or gDNA derived from T cells, B-cell-depleted T cells, or PBMCs.

In the original workflow: The authors estimated nucleated cell counts from reference gene primer amplification. Repertoires were generated with immunoSEQ multiplex PCR, while TCRdb's copy carries only in-frame clones and drops some. D and trimming were read from the DNA, whereas the V and J calls and clone size are those reported in that table. The table lists 50,000 or so clones, over 70% of them singletons. The CDR3 sequence is 15 residues long. Germline CDR1 SGHRS, CDR2 YFSETQ. V dropped 1 base and J dropped 2 bases, with 13 bases sitting between them. The origin of this receptor is a man between 65 and 85 years old with acute or convalescent COVID-19. The V gene is TRBV5-1, the J gene TRBJ2-7, with D perhaps matching TRBD2 (5 bases). The sample was peripheral blood. CDR3 DNA sequence: TGCGCCAGCAGCTTGTTTTTAGGGAGCGCCTACGAGCAGTACTTC. This sequence encodes CASSLFLGSAYEQYF.